The clone carrying this T cell receptor beta chain has just a few counts. Its antigen is unknown. This sample was included in a study of Tregs in tolerant kidney transplant recipients. For the study at large: The nonmyeloablative bone marrow transplants came from related graft donors, with transient mixed chimerism. Study-wide points: Some patients' samples used different primers over time, so nucleotide sequences weren't comparable.

Repertoires were generated with immunoSEQ multiplex PCR, while TCRdb's copy carries only in-frame clones and drops some. Of 60,000 to 70,000 clones listed, around 90% were seen once; the top ten hold over 9.5%. V was shortened by 1 base and J by 10 bases, with 13 bases between the two germline ends. This CDR3 is 13 amino acids long. Per the germline V gene, CDR1 is MDHEN and CDR2 is SYDVKM. The material was CD8+ T cells from blood, obtained before the transplant. This chain uses TRBV28 with TRBJ1-2; tentatively, D is TRBD1 (6 bases). This TCR was sampled from a human donor who received a combined kidney and bone marrow transplant. The CDR3 region is CASSLYAGDLYTF. In DNA form, the CDR3 reads TGTGCCAGCAGTTTATACGCAGGGGATCTCTACACCTTC.